A selection of T cell receptor beta chains follows, all from one sample in a study of beta chain features in type 1 diabetes. Measured with immunoSEQ multiplex PCR; TCRdb has only the in-frame clones, and not every one. The sample lists about 120,000 clones, 17% occurring once. The sequenced sample was central memory CD4+ T cells from blood. These receptors were obtained from a man between 18 and 29 years old with type 1 diabetes. CDR3s leave out the opening cysteine and the closing phenylalanine or tryptophan.

v_gene,CDR3aa
TRBV7-7,ASSLFSGTRNEQF
TRBV7-2,ASSLRLASQETQY
TRBV28,ASSFSRGTEAF
TRBV29-1,SVAGNYNSPLH
TRBV4-1,ASSQAVTVLTQY
TRBV7-2,ASMLKGGEKLF
TRBV5-6,ASSRLTSHRNTGELF
TRBV7-9,ASSDSGANVLT
TRBV7-2,ASSFGGSSYNEQF
TRBV9,ASSQSGAGGPGTTSF
TRBV2,ASSEIGHPNTEAF
TRBV14,ASSAGQGRSGANVLT
TRBV7-2,ASSPGQVDTQY
TRBV28,ATKGTHLGNSPLH
TRBV14,ASSRFPTGNTEAF
TRBV9,ASSVAPPEEQY
TRBV30,AWSVSGSMNTEAF
TRBV7-9,ASSQQSNTEAF
TRBV7-6,ASSPGRLSEQY
TRBV10-3,AISAGREAF
TRBV29-1,SVEDWAKNTEAF
TRBV9,ASTDIGLNTEAF
TRBV18,ASSPVEDGELF